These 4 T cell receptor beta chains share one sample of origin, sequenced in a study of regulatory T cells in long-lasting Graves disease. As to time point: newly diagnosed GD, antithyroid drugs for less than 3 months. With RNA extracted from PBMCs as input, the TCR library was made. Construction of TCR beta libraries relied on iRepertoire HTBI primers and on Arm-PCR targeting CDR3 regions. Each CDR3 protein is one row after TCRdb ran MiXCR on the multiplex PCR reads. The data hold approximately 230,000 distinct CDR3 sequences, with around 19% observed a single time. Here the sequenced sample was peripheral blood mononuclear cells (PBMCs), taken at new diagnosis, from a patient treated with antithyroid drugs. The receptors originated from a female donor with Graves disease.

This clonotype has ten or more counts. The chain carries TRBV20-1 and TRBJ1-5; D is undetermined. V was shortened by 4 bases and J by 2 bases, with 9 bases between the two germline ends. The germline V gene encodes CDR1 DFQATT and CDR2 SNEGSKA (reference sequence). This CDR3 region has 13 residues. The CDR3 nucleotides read TGCAGTGCTAAAGTAGGTGGCAATCAGCCCCAGCATTTT. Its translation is CSAKVGGNQPQHF.

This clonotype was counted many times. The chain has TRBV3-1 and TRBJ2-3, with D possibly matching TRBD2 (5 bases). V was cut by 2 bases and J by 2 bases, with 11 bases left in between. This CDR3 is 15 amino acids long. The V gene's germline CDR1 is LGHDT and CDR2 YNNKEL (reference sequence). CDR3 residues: CASSQSGTVTDTQYF. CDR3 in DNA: TGTGCCAGCAGCCAAAGCGGTACAGTCACAGATACGCAGTATTTT.

This CDR3 is CASSASGGGNEQFF. The CDR3, as DNA: TGTGCCAGCAGCGCCTCCGGGGGGGGGAATGAGCAGTTCTTC. The chain has TRBV9 and TRBJ2-1, with 8 bases lining up with TRBD2. Germline V gene data show CDR1 as SGDLS and CDR2 as YYNGEE. After removal of 3 bases from V and 7 bases from J, the junction contained 6 bases not matched to a gene. The CDR3 runs 14 residues.

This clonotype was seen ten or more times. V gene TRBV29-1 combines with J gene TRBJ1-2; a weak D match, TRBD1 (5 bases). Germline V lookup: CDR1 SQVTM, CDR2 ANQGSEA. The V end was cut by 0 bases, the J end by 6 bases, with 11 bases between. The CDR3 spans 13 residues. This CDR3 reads CSVEDVGEDGYTF. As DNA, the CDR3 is TGCAGCGTTGAAGATGTAGGGGAAGATGGCTACACCTTC.